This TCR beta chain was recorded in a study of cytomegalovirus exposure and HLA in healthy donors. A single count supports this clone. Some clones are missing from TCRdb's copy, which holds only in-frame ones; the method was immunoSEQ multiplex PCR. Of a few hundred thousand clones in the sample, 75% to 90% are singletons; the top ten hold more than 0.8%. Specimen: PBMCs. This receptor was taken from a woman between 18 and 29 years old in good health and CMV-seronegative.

The CDR3 loop reads CASSQDHLAGDTYEQYF. The CDR3 DNA reads TGCGCCAGCAGCCAAGATCATCTTGCGGGGGATACCTACGAGCAGTACTTC. The chain uses TRBV4-3 and TRBJ2-7; the match to TRBD2 covers 7 bases. The CDR3 consists of 17 residues. In germline, CDR1 is LGHNA, CDR2 YSLEER. V was clipped by 0 bases and J by 2 bases; unmatched bases: 10.